This record looks at one TCR beta chain sequence and its context. This sample stems from a study of T-cell reconstitution after alpha-beta-depleted transplantation in children. Unique molecular identifiers tagged the TCRbeta library. A single record per CDR3 protein comes from TCRdb applying MiXCR to the PCR reads. The data contain 600,000 to 700,000 distinct CDR3 sequences, approximately 16% of them seen just once; the ten biggest clones take up 1.1%. The TCR comes from a human donor who donated a stem cell graft to a child with acute myeloid leukemia. The sample in question was PBMCs from the stem cell graft donor, obtained from the stem cell graft.

In nucleotides, the CDR3 is TGCGCCAGCAGCTTCCAGGGGAGGGTAGGTCAGCCCCAGCATTTT. It yields the protein CASSFQGRVGQPQHF. The rearrangement joins TRBV5-1 to TRBJ1-5; D possibly corresponds to TRBD1 (6 bases). The V end was cut by 2 bases, the J end by 6 bases, with 15 bases between. The CDR3 consists of 15 residues. Germline CDR1 and CDR2: SGHRS and YFSETQ.